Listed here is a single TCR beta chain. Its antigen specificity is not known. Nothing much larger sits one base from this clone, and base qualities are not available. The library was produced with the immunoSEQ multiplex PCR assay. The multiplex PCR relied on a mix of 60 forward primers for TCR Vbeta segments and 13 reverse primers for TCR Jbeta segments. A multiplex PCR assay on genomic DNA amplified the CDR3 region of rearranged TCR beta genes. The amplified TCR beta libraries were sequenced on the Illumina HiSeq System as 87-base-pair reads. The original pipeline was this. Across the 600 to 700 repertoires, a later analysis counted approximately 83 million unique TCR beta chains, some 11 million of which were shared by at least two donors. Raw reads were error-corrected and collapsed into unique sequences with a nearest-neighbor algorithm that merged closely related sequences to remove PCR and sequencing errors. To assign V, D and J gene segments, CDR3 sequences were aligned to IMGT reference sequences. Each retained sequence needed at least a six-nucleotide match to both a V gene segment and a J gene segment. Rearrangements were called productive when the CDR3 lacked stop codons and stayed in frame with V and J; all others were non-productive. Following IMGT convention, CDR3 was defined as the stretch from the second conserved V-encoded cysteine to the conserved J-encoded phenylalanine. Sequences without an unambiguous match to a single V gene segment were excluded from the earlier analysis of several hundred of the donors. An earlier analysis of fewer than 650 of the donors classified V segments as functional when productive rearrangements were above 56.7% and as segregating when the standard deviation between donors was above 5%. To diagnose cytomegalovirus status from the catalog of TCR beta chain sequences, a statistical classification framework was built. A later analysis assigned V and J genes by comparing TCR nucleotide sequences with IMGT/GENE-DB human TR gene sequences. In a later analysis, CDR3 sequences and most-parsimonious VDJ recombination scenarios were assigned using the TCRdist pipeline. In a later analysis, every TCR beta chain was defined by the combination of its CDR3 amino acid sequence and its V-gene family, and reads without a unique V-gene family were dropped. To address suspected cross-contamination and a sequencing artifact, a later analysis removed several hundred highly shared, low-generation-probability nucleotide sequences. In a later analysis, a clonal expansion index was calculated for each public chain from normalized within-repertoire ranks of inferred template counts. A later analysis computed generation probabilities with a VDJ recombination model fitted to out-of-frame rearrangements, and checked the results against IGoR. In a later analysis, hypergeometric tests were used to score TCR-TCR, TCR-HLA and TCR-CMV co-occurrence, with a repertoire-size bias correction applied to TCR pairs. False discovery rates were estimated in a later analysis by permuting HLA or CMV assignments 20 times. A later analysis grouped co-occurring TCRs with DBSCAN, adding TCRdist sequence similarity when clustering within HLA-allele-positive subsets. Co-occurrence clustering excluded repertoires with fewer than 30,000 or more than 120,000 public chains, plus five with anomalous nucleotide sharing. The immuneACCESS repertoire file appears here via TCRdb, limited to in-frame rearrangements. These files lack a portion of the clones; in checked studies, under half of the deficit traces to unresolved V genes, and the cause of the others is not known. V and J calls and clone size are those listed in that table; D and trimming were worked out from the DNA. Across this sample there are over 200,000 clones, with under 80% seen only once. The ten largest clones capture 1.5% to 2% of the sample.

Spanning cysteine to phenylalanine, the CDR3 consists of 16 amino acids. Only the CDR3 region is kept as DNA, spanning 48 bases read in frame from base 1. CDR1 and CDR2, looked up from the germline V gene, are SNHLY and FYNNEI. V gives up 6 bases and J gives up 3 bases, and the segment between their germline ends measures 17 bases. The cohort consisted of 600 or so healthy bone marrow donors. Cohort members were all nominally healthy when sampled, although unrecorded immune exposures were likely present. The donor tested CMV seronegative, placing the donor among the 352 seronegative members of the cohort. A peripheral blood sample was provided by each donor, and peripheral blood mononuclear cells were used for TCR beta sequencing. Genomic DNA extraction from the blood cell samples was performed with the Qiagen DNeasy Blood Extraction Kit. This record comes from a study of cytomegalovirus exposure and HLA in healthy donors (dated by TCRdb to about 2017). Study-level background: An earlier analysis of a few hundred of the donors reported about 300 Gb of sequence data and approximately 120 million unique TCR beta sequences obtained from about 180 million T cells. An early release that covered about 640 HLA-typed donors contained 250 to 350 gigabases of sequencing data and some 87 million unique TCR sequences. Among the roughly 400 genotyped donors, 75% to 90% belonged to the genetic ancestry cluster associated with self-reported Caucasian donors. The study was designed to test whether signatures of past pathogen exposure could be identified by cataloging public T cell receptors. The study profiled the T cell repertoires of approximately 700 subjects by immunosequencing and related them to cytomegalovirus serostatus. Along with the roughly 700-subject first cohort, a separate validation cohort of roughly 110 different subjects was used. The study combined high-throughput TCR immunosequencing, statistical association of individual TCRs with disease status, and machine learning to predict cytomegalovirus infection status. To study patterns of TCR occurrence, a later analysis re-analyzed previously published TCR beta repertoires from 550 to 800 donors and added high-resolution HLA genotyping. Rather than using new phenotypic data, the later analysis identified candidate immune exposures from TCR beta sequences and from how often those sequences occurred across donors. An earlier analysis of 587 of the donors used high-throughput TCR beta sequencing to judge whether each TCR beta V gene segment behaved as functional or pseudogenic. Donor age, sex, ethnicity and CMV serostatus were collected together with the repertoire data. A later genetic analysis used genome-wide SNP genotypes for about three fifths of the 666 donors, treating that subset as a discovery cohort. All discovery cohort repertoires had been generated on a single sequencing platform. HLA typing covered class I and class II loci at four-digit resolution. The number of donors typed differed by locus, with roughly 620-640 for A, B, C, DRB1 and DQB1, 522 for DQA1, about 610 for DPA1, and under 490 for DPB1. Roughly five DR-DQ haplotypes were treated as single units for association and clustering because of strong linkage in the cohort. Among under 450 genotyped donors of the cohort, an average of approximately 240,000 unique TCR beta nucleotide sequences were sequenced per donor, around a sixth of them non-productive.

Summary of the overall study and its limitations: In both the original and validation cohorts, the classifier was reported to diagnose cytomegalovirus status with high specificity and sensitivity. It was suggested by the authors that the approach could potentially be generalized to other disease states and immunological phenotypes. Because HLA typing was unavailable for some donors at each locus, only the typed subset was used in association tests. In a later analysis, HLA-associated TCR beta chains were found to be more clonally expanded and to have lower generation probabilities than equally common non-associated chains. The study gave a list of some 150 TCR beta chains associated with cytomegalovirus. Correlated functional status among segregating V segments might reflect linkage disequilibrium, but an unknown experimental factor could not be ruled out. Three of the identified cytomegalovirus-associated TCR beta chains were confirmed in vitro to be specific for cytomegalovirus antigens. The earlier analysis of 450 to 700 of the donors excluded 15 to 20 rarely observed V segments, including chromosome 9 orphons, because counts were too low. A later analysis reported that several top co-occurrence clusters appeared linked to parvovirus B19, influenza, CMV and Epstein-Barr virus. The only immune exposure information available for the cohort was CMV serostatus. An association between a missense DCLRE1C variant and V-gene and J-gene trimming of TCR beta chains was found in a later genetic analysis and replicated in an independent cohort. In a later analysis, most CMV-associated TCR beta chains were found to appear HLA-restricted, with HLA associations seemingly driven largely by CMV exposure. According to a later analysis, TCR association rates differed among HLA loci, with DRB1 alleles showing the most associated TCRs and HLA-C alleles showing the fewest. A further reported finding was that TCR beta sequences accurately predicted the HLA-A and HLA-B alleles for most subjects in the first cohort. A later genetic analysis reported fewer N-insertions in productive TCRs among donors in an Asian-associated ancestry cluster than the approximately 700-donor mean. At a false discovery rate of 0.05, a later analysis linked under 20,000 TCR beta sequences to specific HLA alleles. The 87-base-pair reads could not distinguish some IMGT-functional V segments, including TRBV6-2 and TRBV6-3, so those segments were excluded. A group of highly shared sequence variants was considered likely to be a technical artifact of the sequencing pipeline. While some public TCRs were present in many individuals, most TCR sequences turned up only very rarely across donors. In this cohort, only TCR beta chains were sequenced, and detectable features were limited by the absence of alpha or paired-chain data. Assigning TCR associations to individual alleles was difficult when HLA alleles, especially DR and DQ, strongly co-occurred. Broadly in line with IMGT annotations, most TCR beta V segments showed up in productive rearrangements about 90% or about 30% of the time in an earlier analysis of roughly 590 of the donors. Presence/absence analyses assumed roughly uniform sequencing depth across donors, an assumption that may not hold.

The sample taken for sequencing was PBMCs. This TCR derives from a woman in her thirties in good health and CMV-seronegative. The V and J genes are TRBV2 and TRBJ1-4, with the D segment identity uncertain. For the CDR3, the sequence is CASRSWAISANEKLFF. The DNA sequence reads TGTGCCAGCAGATCGTGGGCCATCTCAGCTAATGAAAAACTGTTTTTT.